This T cell receptor beta chain was identified in a study of early T cells in non-severe SARS-CoV-2 infection. TCRdb ran MiXCR on the 5' RACE reads and lists one entry per CDR3 protein. The sample has about 62,000 distinct CDR3 sequences, roughly 8.8% seen once. Material for sequencing was whole blood. This sequence originates from an adult who was a healthcare worker with PCR-confirmed SARS-CoV-2 infection or an uninfected control (not recorded which).

CDR3 nucleotides: TGTGCCAGCAGTGAATTAGGTGTGGGCGATGAGCAGTTCTTC. Translation gives CASSELGVGDEQFF. The chain carries TRBV2 and TRBJ2-1, with no clear D. In germline, CDR1 is SNHLY, CDR2 FYNNEI. Trimming left V 2 bases short and J 8 bases short, with 13 bases between. This CDR3 is built from 14 residues.